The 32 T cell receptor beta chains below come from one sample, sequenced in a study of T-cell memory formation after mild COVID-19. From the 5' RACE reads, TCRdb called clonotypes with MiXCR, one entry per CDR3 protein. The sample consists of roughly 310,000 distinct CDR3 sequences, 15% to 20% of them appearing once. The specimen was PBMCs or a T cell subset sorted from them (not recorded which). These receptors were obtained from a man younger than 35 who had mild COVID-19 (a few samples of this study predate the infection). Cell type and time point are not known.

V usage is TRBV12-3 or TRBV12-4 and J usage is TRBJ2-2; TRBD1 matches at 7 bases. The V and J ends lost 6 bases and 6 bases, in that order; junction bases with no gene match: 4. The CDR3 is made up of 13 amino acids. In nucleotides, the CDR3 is TGTGCCAGCAGGATGACAGGGTCCGGGGAGCTGTTTTTT. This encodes CASRMTGSGELFF.

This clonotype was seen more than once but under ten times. The CDR3 region is CASSVGAVGETQYF. The CDR3 coding sequence is TGTGCCAGCAGCGTCGGGGCCGTCGGGGAGACCCAGTACTTC. The chain uses TRBV7-9 and TRBJ2-5, with D perhaps being TRBD1 or TRBD2 (5 bases each). This CDR3 comprises 14 residues. Germline CDR1 is SEHNR and CDR2 is FQNEAQ (reference sequence). Trimming shortened V by 5 bases and J by 5 bases, and 15 bases separated the two germline ends.

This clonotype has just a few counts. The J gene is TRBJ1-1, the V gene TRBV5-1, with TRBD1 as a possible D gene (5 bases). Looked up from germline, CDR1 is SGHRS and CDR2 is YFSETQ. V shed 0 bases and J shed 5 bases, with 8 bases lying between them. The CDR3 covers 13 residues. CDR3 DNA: TGCGCCAGCAGCTTGGAGTGGGGGACTGAAGCTTTCTTT. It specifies CASSLEWGTEAFF. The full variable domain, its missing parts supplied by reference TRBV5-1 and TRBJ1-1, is KAGVTQTPRYLIKTRGQQVTLSCSPISGHRSVSWYQQTPGQGLQFLFEYFSETQRNKGNFPGRFSGRQFSNSRSEMNVSTLELGDSALYLCASSLEWGTEAFFGQGTRLTVV.

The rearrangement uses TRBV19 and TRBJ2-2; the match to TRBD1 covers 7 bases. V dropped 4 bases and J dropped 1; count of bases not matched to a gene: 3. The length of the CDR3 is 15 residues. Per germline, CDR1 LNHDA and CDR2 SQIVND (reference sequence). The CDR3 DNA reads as TGTGCCAGTAGTACTTGGACAGGGAACACCGGGGAGCTGTTTTTT. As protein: CASSTWTGNTGELFF. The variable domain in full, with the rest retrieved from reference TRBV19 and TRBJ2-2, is DGGITQSPKYLFRKEGQNVTLSCEQNLNHDAMYWYRQDPGQGLRLIYYSQIVNDFQKGDIAEGYSVSREKKESFPLTVTSAQKNPTAFYLCASSTWTGNTGELFFGEGSRLTVL.

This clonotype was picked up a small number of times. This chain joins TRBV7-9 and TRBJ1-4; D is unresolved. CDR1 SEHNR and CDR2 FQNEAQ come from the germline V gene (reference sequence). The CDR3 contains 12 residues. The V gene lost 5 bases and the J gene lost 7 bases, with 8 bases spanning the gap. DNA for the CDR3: TGTGCCAGCAGCCAGCTAGGTGAAAAACTGTTTTTT. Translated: CASSQLGEKLFF.

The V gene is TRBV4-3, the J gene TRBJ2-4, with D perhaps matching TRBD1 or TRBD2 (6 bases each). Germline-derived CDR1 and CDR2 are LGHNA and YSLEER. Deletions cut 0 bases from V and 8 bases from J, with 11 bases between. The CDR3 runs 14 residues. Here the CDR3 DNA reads TGCGCCAGCAGCCAAGATTCGGGGGCAGACATTCAGTACTTC. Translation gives CASSQDSGADIQYF.

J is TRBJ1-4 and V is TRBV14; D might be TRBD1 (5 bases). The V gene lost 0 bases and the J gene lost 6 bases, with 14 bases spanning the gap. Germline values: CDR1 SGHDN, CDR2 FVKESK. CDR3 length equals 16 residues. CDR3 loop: CASSQDLLGGYEKLFF. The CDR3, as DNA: TGTGCCAGCAGCCAAGATCTACTGGGGGGATATGAAAAACTGTTTTTT.

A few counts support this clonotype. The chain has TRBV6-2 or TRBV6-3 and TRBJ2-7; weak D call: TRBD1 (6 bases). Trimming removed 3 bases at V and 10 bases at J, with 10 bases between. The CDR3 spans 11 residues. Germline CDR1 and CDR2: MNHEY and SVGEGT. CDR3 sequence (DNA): TGTGCCAGCAGTTATGCAGGGGACCAGTACGTC. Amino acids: CASSYAGDQYV.

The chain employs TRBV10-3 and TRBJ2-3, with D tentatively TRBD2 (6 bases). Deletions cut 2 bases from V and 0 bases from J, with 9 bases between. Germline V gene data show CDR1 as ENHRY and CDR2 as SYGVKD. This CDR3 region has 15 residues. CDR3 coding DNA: TGTGCCATCAGTGAGCCGGGGGACAGCACAGATACGCAGTATTTT. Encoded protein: CAISEPGDSTDTQYF.

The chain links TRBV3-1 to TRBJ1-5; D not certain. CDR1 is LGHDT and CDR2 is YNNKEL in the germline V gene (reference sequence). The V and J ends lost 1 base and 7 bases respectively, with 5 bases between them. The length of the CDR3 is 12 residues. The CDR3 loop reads CASSQGGQPQHF. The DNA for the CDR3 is TGTGCCAGCAGCCAAGGGGGACAGCCCCAGCATTTT. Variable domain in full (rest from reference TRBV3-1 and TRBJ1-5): DTAVSQTPKYLVTQMGNDKSIKCEQNLGHDTMYWYKQDSKKFLKIMFSYNNKELIINETVPNRFSPKSPDKAHLNLHINSLELGDSAVYFCASSQGGQPQHFGDGTRLSIL.

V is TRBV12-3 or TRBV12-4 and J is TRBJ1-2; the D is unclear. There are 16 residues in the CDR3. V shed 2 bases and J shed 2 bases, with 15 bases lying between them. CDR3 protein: CASSLWSALENYGYTF. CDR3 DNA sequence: TGTGCCAGCAGTTTATGGTCTGCACTTGAAAACTATGGCTACACCTTC.

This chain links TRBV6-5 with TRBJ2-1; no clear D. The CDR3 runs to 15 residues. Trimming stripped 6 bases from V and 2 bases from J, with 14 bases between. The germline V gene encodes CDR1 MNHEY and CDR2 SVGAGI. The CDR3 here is CASRIHEAPYNEQFF. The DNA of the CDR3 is TGTGCCAGCAGGATTCACGAAGCCCCCTACAATGAGCAGTTCTTC.

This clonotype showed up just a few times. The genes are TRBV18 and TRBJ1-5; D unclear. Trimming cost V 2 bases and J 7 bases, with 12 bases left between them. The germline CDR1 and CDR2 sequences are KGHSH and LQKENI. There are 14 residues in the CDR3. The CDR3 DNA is TGTGCCAGCTCACCAGAATCCGGGTCCCAGCCCCAGCATTTT. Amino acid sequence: CASSPESGSQPQHF.

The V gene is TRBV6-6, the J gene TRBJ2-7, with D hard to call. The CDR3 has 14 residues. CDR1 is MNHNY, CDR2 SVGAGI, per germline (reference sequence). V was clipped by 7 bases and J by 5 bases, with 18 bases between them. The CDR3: CASNTPWMGNEQYV. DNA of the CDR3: TGTGCCAGCAACACGCCCTGGATGGGCAACGAGCAGTACGTC.

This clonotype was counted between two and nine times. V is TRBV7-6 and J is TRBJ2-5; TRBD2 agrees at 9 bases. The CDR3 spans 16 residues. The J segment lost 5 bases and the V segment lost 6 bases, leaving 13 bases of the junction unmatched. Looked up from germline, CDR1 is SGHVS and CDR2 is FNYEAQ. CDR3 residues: CASRRALAGRVETQYF. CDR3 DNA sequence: TGTGCCAGCAGACGAGCCCTAGCGGGGAGGGTGGAGACCCAGTACTTC.

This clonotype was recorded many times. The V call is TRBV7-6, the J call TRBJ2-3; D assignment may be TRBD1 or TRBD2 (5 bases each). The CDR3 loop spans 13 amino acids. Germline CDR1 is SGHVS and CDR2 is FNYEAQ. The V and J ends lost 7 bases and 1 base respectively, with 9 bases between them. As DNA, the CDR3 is TGTGCCAGCATCGGGGCCGGCACAGATACGCAGTATTTT. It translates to CASIGAGTDTQYF. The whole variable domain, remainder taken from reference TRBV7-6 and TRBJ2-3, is GAGVSQSPRYKVTKRGQDVALRCDPISGHVSLYWYRQALGQGPEFLTYFNYEAQQDKSGLPNDRFSAERPEGSISTLTIQRTEQRDSAMYRCASIGAGTDTQYFGPGTRLTVL.

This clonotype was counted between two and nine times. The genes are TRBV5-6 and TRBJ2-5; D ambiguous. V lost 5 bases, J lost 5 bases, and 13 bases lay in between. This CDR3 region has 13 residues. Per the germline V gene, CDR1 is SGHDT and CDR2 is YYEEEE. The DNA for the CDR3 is TGTGCCAGCAGTTACGACGTAGGGGAGACCCAGTACTTC. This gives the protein CASSYDVGETQYF.

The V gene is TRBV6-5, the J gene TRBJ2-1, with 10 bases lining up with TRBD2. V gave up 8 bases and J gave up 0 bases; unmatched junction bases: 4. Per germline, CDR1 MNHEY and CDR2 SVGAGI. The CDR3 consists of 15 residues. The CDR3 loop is CASVERGGSYNEQFF. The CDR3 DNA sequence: TGTGCCAGCGTGGAGCGGGGGGGCTCCTACAATGAGCAGTTCTTC.

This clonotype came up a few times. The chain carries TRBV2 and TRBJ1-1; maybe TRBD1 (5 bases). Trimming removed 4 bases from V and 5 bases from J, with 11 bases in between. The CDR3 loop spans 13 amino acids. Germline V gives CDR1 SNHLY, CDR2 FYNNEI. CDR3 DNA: TGTGCCAGCAGTGTACAGGCCCAAACTGAAGCTTTCTTT. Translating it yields CASSVQAQTEAFF.

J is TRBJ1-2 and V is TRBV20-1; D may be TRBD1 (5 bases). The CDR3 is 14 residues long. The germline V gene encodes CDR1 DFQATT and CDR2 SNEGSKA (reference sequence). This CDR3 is CSGARSATDYGYTF. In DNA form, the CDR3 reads TGCAGCGGGGCCAGGTCAGCCACAGACTATGGCTACACCTTC.

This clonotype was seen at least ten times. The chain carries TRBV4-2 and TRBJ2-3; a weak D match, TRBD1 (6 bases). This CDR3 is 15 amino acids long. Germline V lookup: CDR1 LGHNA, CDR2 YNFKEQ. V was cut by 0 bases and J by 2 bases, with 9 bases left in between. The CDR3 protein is CASSQEGGPTDTQYF. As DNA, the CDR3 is TGTGCCAGCAGCCAAGAAGGGGGACCCACAGATACGCAGTATTTT.

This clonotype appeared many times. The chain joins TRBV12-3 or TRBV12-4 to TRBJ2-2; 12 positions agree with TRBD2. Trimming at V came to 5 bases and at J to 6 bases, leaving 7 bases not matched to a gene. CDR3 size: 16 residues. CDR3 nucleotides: TGTGCCAGCAGTCCCCTAGCGGGGGGGCTTCCCGGGGAGCTGTTTTTT. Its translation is CASSPLAGGLPGELFF.

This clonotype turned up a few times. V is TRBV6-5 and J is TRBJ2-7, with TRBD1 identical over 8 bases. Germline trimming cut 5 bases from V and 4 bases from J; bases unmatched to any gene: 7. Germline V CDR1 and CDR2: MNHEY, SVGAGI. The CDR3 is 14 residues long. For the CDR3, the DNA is TGTGCCAGCAGTCCCGGACAGGGAATTTACGAGCAGTACTTC. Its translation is CASSPGQGIYEQYF.

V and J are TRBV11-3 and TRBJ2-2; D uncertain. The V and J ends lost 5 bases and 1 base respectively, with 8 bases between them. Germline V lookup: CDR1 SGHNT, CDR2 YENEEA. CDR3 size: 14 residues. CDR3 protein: CASSQNMNTGELFF. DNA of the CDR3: TGTGCCAGCAGCCAGAACATGAACACCGGGGAGCTGTTTTTT.

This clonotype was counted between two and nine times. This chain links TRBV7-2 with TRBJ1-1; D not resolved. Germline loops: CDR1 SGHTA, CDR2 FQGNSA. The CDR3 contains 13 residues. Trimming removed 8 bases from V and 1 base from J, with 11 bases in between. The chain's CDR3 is CASGIDTNTEAFF. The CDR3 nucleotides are TGTGCCAGCGGAATAGACACGAACACTGAAGCTTTCTTT.

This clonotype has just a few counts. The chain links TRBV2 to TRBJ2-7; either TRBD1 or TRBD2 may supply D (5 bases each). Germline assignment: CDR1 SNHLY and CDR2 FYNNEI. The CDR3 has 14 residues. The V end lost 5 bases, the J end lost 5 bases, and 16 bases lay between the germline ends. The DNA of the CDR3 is TGTGCCAGCAGTCGGAGGACAATCGGCGACGAGCAGTACGTC. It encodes CASSRRTIGDEQYV.

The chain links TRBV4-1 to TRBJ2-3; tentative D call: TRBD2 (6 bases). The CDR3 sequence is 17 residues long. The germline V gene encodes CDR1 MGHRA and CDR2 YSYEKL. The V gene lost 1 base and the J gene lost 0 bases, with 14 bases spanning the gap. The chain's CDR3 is CASSQGERRASTDTQYF. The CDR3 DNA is TGCGCCAGCAGCCAAGGGGAGCGGAGGGCTAGCACAGATACGCAGTATTTT.

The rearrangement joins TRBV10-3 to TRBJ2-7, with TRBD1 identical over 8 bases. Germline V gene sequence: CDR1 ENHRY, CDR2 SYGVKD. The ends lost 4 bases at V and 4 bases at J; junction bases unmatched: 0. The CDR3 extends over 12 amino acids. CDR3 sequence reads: CAISGTGYEQYV. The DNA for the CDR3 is TGTGCCATCAGTGGGACAGGGTACGAGCAGTACGTC.

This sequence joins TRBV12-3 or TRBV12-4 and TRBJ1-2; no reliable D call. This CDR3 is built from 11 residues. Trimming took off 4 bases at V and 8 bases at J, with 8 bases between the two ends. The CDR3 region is CASSSGRGYTF. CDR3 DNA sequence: TGTGCCAGCAGTTCAGGCAGGGGCTACACCTTC.

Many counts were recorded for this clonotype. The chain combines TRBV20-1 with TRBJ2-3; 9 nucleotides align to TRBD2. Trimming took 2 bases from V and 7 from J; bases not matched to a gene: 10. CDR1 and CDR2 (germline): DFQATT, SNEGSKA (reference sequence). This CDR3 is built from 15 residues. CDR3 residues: CSARKLAGGPNTQYF. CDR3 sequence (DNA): TGCAGTGCTAGAAAGTTGGCGGGGGGGCCGAATACGCAGTATTTT.

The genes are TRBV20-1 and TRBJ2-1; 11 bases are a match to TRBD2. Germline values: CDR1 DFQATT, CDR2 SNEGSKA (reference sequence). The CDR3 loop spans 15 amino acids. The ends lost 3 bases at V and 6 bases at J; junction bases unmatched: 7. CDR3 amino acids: CSARHTSGGLNEQFF. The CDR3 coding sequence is TGCAGTGCTAGGCATACTAGCGGGGGTCTCAATGAGCAGTTCTTC.

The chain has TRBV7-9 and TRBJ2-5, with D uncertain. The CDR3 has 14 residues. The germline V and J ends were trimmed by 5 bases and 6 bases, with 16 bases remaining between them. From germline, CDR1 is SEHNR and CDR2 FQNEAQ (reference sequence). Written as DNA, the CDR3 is TGTGCCAGCAGCGGGCAGTTGGATGGGAAGACCCAGTACTTC. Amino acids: CASSGQLDGKTQYF.